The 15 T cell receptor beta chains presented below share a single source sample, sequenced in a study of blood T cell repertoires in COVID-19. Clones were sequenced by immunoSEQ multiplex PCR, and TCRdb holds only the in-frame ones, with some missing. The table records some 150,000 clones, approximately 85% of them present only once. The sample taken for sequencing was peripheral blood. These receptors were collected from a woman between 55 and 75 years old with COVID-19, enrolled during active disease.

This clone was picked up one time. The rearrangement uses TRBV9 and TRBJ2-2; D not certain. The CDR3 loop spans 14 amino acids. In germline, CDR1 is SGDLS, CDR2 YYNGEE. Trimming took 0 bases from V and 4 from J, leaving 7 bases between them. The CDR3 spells CASSVGGSTGELFF. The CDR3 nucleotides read TGTGCCAGCAGCGTAGGAGGCAGCACCGGGGAGCTGTTTTTT.

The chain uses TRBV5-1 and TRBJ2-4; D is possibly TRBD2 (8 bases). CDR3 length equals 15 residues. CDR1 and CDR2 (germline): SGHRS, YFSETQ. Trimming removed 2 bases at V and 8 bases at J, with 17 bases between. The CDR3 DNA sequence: TGCGCCAGCAGCTTAAGGGGGACAGCGGGAGACATTCAGTACTTC. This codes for CASSLRGTAGDIQYF.

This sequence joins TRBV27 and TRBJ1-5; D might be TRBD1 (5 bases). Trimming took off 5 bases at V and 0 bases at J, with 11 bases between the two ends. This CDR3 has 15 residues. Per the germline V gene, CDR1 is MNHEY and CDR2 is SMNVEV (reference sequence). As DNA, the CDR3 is TGTGCCAGCAGTCCCGGACACGTTAGCAATCAGCCCCAGCATTTT. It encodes CASSPGHVSNQPQHF.

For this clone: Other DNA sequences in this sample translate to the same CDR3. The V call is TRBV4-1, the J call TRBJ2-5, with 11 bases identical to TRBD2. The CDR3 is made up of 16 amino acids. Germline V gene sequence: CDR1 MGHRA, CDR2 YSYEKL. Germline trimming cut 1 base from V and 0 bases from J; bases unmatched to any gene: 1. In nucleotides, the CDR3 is TGCGCCAGCAGCCAAGTGACTAGCGGGGACCAAGAGACCCAGTACTTC. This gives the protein CASSQVTSGDQETQYF.

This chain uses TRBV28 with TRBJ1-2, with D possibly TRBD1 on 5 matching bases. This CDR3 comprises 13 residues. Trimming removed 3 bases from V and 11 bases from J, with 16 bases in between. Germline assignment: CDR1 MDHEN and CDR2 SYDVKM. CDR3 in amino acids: CASSLGQRVQYTF. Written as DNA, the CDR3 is TGTGCCAGCAGTTTGGGGCAGCGGGTCCAGTACACCTTC.

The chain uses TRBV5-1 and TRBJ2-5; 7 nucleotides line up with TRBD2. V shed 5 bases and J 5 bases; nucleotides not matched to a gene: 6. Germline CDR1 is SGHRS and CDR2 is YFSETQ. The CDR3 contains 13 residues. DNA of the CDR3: TGCGCCAGCAGTCGGGAGGCGCGGGAGACCCAGTACTTC. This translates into CASSREARETQYF.

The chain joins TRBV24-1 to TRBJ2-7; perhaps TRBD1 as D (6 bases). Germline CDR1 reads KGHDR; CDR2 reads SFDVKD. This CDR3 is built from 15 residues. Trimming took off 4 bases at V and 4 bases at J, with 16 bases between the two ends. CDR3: CATSDPTGSIYEQYF. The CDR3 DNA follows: TGTGCCACCAGTGACCCAACAGGGTCCATATACGAGCAGTACTTC.

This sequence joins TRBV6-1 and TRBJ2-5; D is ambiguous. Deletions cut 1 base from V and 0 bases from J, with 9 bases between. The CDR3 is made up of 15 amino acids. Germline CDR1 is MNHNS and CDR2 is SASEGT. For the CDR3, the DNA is TGTGCCAGCAGTGAAGGCCAAGCGTACCAAGAGACCCAGTACTTC. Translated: CASSEGQAYQETQYF.

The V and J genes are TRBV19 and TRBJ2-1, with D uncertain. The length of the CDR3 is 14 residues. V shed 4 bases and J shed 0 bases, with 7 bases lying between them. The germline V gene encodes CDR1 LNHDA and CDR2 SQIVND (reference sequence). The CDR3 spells CASSSWSSYNEQFF. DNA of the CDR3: TGTGCCAGTAGTAGTTGGAGCTCCTACAATGAGCAGTTCTTC.

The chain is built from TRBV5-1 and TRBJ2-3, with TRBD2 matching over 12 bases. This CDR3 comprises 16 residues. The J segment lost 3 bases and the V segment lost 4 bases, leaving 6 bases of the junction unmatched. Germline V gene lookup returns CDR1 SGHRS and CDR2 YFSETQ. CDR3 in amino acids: CASSRLAGVGTDTQYF. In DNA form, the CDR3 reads TGCGCCAGCAGCCGACTAGCGGGGGTTGGTACAGATACGCAGTATTTT.

DNA for the CDR3: TGTGCCATCAGTGCGACTGGGACAGGGGGCTTACGCGGCTACACCTTC. The encoded protein is CAISATGTGGLRGYTF. V is TRBV10-3 and J is TRBJ1-2, with TRBD1 matching over 12 bases. The length of the CDR3 is 16 residues. The germline CDR1 and CDR2 sequences are ENHRY and SYGVKD. The junction had 11 bases not matched to a gene; V was cut back by 4 bases and J by 8 bases.

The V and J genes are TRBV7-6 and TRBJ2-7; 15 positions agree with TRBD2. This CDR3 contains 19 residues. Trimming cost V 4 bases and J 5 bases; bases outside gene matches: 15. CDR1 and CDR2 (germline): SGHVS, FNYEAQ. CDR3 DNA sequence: TGTGCCAGCAGCTCCACCCCGGGACTGGGACTAGCGGGGGGTAACGAGCAGTACTTC. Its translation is CASSSTPGLGLAGGNEQYF.

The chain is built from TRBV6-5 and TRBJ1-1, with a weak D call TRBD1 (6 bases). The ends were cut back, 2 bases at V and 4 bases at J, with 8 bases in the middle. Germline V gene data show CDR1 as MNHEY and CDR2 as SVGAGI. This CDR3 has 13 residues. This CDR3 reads CASSYDRSTEAFF. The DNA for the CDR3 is TGTGCCAGCAGTTACGACAGGTCCACTGAAGCTTTCTTT.

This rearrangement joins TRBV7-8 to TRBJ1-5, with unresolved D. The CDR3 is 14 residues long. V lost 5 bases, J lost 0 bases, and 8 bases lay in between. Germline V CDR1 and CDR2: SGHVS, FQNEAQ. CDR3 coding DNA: TGTGCCAGCAGCGAGGGAAATAGCAATCAGCCCCAGCATTTT. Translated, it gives CASSEGNSNQPQHF.

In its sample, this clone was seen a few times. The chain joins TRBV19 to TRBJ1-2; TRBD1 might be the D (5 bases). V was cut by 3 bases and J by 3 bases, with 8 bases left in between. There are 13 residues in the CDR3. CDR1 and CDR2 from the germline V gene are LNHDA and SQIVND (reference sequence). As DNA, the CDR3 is TGTGCCAGTAGTATTTTCAGGGACTATGGCTACACCTTC. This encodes CASSIFRDYGYTF.